This TCR beta chain was observed in a study of blood T cell repertoires in COVID-19. Produced via immunoSEQ multiplex PCR; TCRdb's table is partial and in-frame only. The sample lists tens of thousands of clones, over 60% seen once, with over 6% in the top ten. The length of the CDR3 is 15 residues. The V and J ends lost 4 bases and 0 bases, in that order; junction bases with no gene match: 2. Per the germline V gene, CDR1 is SQVTM and CDR2 is ANQGSEA. The sample comprised peripheral blood. The clonotype originates from a woman in her 50s with active or convalescent COVID-19. The chain has TRBV29-1 and TRBJ2-1; TRBD1 matches 11 bases. The CDR3 region is CSVGGQGGSYNEQFF. The CDR3 bases are TGCAGCGTTGGGGGACAGGGGGGCTCCTACAATGAGCAGTTCTTC.